This T cell receptor (beta chain) was observed in a study of shared clonotypes between healthy human individuals (dated by TCRdb to about 2020). For the study in its entirety: The cohort comprised two women and a few men aged 18 to 49 years. To increase sequencing depth and limit assay-specific biases, different laboratories used diverse techniques to prepare libraries and sequence TCR repertoires. For each donor, three plates each were used for CD4 naive and CD4 memory, two plates were used for CD8 naive, and one plate was used for CD8 memory. To estimate repertoire size and how much clonotypes are shared between individuals, the study performed deep sequencing of blood TCR repertoires from a handful of healthy adults. Per donor, leukapheresis produced somewhere between about 0.9 and 10 billion PBMCs. Findings and caveats that apply to the study as a whole: Even with the large sequencing depth, rarefaction of the sorted-subset datasets indicated that sequencing was incomplete. Because the study included only a small number of donors, the genetic and exposure-history diversity represented was limited. Only blood was sampled, and tissue TCR repertoires likely differ from those in blood. Pairwise subsampling indicated that sequencing depth was expected to affect the degree of clonotype sharing among donors. Compared with non-shared clonotypes, clonotypes shared by all four sorted-subset donors had higher generation probabilities. Estimated clonotype richness was generally larger for naive than for memory subsets. When several donors were compared, the shared fraction of clonotypes was about 5% for naive CD4, about 4% for naive CD8, 2.3% for memory CD4, and 0.35% to 0.4% for memory CD8.

CDR1 and CDR2 (MNHNS, SASEGT) derive from the germline V gene. Here V drops 7 bases and J drops 1 base, and the junction holds 5 bases not matched to any gene. The CDR3 spans 14 residues, from the cysteine through the phenylalanine. The sequence is cut down to CDR3 DNA, 42 bases in frame from base 1. Using the deep immunoSEQ assay, TCR CDR3 regions were amplified from genomic DNA by multiplex PCR. Extracted genomic DNA from each cell subset was distributed evenly across all wells of several immunoSEQ 96-well plates, and each plate was treated as a replicate. Each replicate PCR for sorted subsets received about 210 ng genomic DNA, equal to some 32,000 T cell genomes. Purified libraries were quantified with a Qubit 3.0 fluorometer, sized on a Bioanalyzer 2100, and re-quantified with the KAPA Library Quantification kit. Every immunoSEQ 96-well plate was sequenced on a dedicated single-read 150-cycle Illumina NextSeq 550 flow cell. Regarding the original processing steps: Because the immunoSEQ output held only junctional sequences and lacked quality scores, the filtering could not match the filtering applied to full-length reads. To assign V/J genes and CDR3, sequences were annotated using PyIR, a Python wrapper for IgBLAST v1.9, with IMGT germline references. Any read was removed if the V/J assignment was weak (E-value above 1e-6), the CDR3 was missing, or the read contained stop codons, out-of-frame junctions, or ambiguous translated residues. V3J clonotypes were defined as sequences sharing the same inferred V gene, J gene, and CDR3 amino acid sequence. Percentage overlap between repertoires was calculated by dividing the number of shared unique clonotypes by the size of the smaller repertoire. Repertoire richness was assessed with RTK rarefaction, the Chao1 estimator, and Recon v2.1 estimates of unobserved clonotypes. Generation probabilities for all TCRbeta clonotypes obtained by the gDNA method from a handful of donors were computed using OLGA. This is the immuneACCESS table as TCRdb keeps it, with only in-frame sequences that have V and J called. A part of the clones is gone; compared with another copy, unresolved V genes explain less than half, and the rest is unexplained. V, J and clone size were drawn from that table, and D and trimming were deduced from the DNA. The sample has some 1,100,000 clones on record, more than 75% of them singletons. Together, the top ten hold approximately 0.52% of the sample.

Donors were healthy HIV-negative adults with no recently reported acute infections or vaccinations. Every donor was a Caucasian adult residing in Nashville, Tennessee, USA. Magnetic negative selection was used to enrich CD4+ T cells, after which naive cells were positively selected on CD45RA and the negative fraction became the memory subset. Blood was obtained by leukapheresis, after which PBMCs were separated by Ficoll-Histopaque density gradient centrifugation and cryopreserved in liquid nitrogen vapor phase. Purity and quantity of every magnetically sorted T cell population were checked by analytical flow cytometry. Genomic DNA was isolated from every sorted fraction and measured by UV absorbance on a Nanodrop 2000c. This clone was recorded once. Its antigen has not been determined. No clone much larger than this one lies a single base away; base qualities are absent.

Sequencing was carried out using memory CD4+ T cells from PBMCs. The cell subset or site label of this sample denotes: CD45RA-negative fraction. The sequence joins TRBV6-1 to TRBJ1-1, and 8 junctional nucleotides match TRBD1. This sequence originates from a man between 18 and 29 years old in good health. Some clones in this sample may be carry-over from other donors' samples. The DNA reads TGTGCCAGCATATTGGACAGGGCGAACACTGAAGCTTTCTTT. The encoded protein is CASILDRANTEAFF.